This record concerns one TCR beta chain sequence. The sample holds one count of this clone. Its antigen remains undetermined. Per-base qualities were not stored, and no clone one base away is much larger. The record originates from a study of immune evolution from preneoplasia to lung adenocarcinoma (dated by TCRdb to 2020 to 2022). Describing the broader study: HLA loss of heterozygosity was seen in approximately 6.5%, 16% and 36% of AIS, MIA and ADC lesions, and in no AAH lesions. The study combined immune gene expression, TCR sequencing and multiplex immunofluorescence to profile immune contexture across lung adenocarcinoma precursors and invasive adenocarcinoma. Resected precursor lesions (AAH, AIS, MIA) and invasive adenocarcinomas were compared against paired morphologically normal lung tissue. Sample size was determined by specimen availability and not by a prior power calculation. The immune data were integrated with whole exome sequencing and methylation data obtained from the same cohort of nodules. The overall cohort was made up of around 51 patients with pulmonary nodules who had surgical resection. A total of about 56 patients contributed TCR sequencing data. The study reported that 90 to 120 samples were used for TCR sequencing. POLYSOLVER was used to infer Class I HLA alleles from exome data, while LOHHLA was used to detect allele-specific HLA loss.

The study at large found these results: Because every patient came from Japan and China, how well the results apply to Western populations was uncertain. Compared with EGFR-mutant or double wild-type lesions, KRAS-mutant nodules had the highest T cell clonality. The findings were based on association rather than direct causation, and larger cohorts with long-term follow-up and longitudinal biopsies were deemed needed. Normal lung showed the highest clonality, whereas later-stage lesions appeared to have higher T cell density and diversity but lower clonality. Top T cell clone frequencies were highest in normal lung and appeared to decrease progressively from AAH through AIS, MIA and invasive adenocarcinoma.

From V the trimming removes 3 bases and from J it removes 1 base, while the gene matches leave 3 bases of the junction unaccounted for. The germline V gene (reference sequence) provides CDR1 MNHEY and CDR2 SMNVEV. The CDR3, cysteine through phenylalanine, is 16 amino acids long. This entry keeps only the CDR3 DNA: 48 bases, framed from base 1. TCR beta CDR3 regions were sequenced from DNA using the immunoSEQ hsTCRbeta Kit. For the original study's pipeline: TCR sequencing data were analysed with the ImmunoSEQ Analyzer. T cell clonality was calculated on productive rearrangements as 1 minus Pielou's evenness. The inverse Simpson index, applied to productive templates, was used to measure T cell diversity. T cell density was defined as TCR beta template counts normalized to usable DNA, with usable DNA estimated by amplification and sequencing of housekeeping genes. TCR metrics were compared across histologic stages using two-sided Kruskal-Wallis tests. The clones in this table, taken by TCRdb from immuneACCESS, are in-frame only. Not every clone is retained; where verified, under half of the shortfall comes from an unresolved V gene, and the cause of the rest is unknown. The DNA gave D and trimming, while V, J and clone size come from that table. The sample profile shows nearly 5,000 clones; around 82% of them were found once. The ten largest clonotypes hold around a tenth of the sample.

Resection was performed on patients in Japan or China between the mid-2010s and the late 2010s. Two lung cancer pathologists independently reviewed H&E slides to confirm the histologic diagnosis of every case. To enrich premalignant or tumor cells for nucleic acid extraction, macro-dissection was performed after pathologic assessment. FFPE tissue was used for DNA isolation with the AllPrep DNA/RNA FFPE Kit. The source material was FFPE minimally invasive lung adenocarcinoma tissue. This specimen's cell subset or site label, per the study, means: micro-invasive lung adenocarcinoma (MIA). The TCR comes from a person aged 70 to 85 with lung adenocarcinoma. This chain joins TRBV27 to TRBJ2-6; TRBD1 aligns with 7 central bases. CDR3 region: CASSFYRGSGANVLTF. DNA sequence: TGTGCCAGCAGTTTTTACAGGGGATCTGGGGCCAACGTCCTGACTTTC.